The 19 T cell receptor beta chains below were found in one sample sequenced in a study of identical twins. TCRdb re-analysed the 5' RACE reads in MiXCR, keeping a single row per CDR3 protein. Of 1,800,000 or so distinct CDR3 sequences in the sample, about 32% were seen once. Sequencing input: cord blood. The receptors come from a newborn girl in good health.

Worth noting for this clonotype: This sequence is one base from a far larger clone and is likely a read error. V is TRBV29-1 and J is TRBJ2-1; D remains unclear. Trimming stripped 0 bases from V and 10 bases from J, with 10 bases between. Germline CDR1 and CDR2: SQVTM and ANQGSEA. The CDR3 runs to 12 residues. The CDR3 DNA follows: TGCAGCGTTGAAGATGGCGGATACGAGCAGTTCTTC. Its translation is CSVEDGGYEQFF.

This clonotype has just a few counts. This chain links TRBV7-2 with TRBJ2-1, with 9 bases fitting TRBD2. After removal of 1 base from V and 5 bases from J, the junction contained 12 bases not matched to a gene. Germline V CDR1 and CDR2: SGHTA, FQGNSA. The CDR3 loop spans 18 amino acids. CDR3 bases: TGTGCCAGCAGCTTAGTAGGCGGGGGGGCCGGGTTCCACAATGAGCAGTTCTTC. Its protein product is CASSLVGGGAGFHNEQFF.

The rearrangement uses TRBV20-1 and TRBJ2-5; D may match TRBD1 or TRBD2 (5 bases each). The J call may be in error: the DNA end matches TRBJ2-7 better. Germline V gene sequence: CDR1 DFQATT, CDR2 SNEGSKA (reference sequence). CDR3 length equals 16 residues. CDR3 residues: CSALGVNTVPSYEQYF. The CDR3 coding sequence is TGCAGTGCTTTGGGGGTTAATACTGTCCCAAGCTACGAGCAGTACTTC.

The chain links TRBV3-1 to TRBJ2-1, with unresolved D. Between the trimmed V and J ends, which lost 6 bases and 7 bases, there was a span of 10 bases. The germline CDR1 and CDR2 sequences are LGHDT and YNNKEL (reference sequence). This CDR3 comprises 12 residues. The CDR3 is CASSPSANEQFF. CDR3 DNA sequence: TGTGCCAGCAGTCCTTCAGCGAATGAGCAGTTCTTC.

The CDR3 coding sequence is TGTGCCAGCAGCCCCCGAGACCCTGGAAACACCATATATTTT. It codes for CASSPRDPGNTIYF. The chain combines TRBV4-2 with TRBJ1-3; D call uncertain. Germline-derived CDR1 and CDR2 are LGHNA and YNFKEQ. This CDR3 contains 14 residues. With 4 bases removed from V and 2 bases from J, the gap between germline ends came to 9 bases.

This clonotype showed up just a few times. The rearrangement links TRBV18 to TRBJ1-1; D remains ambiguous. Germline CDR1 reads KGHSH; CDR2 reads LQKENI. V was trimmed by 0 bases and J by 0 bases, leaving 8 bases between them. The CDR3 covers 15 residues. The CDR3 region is CASSPPGKLNTEAFF. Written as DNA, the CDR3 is TGTGCCAGCTCACCACCTGGAAAACTGAACACTGAAGCTTTCTTT.

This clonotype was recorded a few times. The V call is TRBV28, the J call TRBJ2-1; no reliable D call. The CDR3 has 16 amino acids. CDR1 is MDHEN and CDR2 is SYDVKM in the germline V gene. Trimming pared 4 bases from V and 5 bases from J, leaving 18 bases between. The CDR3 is CASSYPPPLLNNEQFF. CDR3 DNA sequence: TGTGCCAGCAGTTACCCCCCTCCCTTACTAAACAATGAGCAGTTCTTC.

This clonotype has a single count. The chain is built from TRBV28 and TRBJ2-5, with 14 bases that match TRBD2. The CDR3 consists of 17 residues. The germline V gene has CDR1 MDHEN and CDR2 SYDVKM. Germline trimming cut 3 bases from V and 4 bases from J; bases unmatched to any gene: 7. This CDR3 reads CASSFSPGTSGRETQYF. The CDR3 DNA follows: TGTGCCAGCAGTTTTTCCCCCGGGACTAGCGGGAGAGAGACCCAGTACTTC. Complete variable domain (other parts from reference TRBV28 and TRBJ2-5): DVKVTQSSRYLVKRTGEKVFLECVQDMDHENMFWYRQDPGLGLRLIYFSYDVKMKEKGDIPEGYSVSREKKERFSLILESASTNQTSMYLCASSFSPGTSGRETQYFGPGTRLLVL.

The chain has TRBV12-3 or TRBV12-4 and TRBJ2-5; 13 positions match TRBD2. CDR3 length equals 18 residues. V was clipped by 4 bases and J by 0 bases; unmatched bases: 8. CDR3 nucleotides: TGTGCCAGCAGTTCCCGGACTAGCGGGGGAGCGTACCAAGAGACCCAGTACTTC. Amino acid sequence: CASSSRTSGGAYQETQYF.

The CDR3 is CASSFPRGRSGSPLHF. CDR3 nucleotides: TGTGCCAGCAGCTTTCCGAGGGGCAGGAGCGGTTCACCCCTCCACTTT. J is TRBJ1-6 and V is TRBV7-2; a weak D match, TRBD1 (5 bases). The length of the CDR3 is 16 residues. CDR1 and CDR2 from the germline V gene are SGHTA and FQGNSA. V lost 3 bases and J lost 9, with 18 bases in between.

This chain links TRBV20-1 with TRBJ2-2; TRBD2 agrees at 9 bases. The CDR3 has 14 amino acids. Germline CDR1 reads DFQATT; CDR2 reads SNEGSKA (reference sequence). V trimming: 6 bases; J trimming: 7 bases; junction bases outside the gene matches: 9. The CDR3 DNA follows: TGCAGTGCCCAGCGGGAGGAGGGAGGCGGGGAGCTGTTTTTT. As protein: CSAQREEGGGELFF.

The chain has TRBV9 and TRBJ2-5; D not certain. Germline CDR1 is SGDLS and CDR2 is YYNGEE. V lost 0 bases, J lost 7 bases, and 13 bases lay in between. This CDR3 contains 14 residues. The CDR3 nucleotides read TGTGCCAGCAGCGTAGACGGTGGTTGGGGGACCCAGTACTTC. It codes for CASSVDGGWGTQYF.

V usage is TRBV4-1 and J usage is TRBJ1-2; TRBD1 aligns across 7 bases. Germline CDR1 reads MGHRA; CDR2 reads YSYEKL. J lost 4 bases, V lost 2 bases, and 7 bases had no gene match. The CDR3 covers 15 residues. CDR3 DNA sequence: TGCGCCAGCAGCCAATTATACAGGGGAATCTATGGCTACACCTTC. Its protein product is CASSQLYRGIYGYTF.

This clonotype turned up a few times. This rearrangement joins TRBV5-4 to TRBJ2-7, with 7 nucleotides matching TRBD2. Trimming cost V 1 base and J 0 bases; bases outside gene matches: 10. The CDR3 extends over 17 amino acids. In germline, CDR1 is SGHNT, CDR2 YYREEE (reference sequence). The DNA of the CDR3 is TGTGCCAGCAGCTTGACCGTGTTAGCGGGCAGCTCCTACGAGCAGTACTTC. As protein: CASSLTVLAGSSYEQYF.

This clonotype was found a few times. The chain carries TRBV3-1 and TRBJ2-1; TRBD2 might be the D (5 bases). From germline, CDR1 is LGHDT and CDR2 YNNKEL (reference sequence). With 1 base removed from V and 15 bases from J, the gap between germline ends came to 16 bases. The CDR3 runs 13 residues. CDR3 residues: CASSQVTLARTFF. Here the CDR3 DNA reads TGTGCCAGCAGCCAAGTTACTCTAGCCAGGACGTTCTTC.

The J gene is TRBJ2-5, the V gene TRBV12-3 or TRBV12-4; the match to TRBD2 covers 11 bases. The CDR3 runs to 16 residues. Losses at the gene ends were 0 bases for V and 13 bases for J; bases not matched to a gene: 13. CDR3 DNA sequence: TGTGCCAGCAGTTTAGCCCGACTAGCGGGGAACAATGAGCGGTACTTC. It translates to CASSLARLAGNNERYF.

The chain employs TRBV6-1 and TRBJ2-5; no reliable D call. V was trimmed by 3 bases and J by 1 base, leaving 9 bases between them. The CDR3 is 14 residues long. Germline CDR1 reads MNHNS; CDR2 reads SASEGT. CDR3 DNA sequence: TGTGCCAGCAGTGAGACGGTCTTCCAAGAGACCCAGTACTTC. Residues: CASSETVFQETQYF.

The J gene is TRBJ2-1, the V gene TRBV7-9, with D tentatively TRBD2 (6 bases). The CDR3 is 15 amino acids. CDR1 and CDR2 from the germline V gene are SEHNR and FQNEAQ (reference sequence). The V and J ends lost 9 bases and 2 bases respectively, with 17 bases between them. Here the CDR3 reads CASSIPGRPYNEQFF. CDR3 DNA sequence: TGTGCCAGTAGTATTCCCGGGAGACCCTACAATGAGCAGTTCTTC.

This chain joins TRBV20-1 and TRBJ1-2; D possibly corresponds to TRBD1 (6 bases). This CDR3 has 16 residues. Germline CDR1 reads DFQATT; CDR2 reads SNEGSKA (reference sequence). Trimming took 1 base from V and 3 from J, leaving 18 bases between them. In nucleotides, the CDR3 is TGCAGTGCTAGAGCTTTAGCGGCCAGGGGAGACTATGGCTACACCTTC. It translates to CSARALAARGDYGYTF.